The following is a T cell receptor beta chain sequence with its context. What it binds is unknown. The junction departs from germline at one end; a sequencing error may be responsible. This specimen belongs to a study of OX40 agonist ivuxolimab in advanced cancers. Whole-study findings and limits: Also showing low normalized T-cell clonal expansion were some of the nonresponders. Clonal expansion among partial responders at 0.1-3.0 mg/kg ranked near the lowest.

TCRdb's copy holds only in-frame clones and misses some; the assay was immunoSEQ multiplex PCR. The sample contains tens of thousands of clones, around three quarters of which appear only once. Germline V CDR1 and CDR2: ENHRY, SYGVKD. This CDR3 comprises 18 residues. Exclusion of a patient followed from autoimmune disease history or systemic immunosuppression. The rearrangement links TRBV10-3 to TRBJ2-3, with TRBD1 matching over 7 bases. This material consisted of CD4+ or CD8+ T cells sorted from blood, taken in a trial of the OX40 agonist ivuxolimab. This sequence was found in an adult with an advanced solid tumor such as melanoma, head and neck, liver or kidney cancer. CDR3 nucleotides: TGTGCCATCAGTGACGTGGGACAGCTACCCGATTATTCAGATAGGCAGTATTTT. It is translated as CAISDVGQLPDYSDRQYF.